The 25 T cell receptor beta chains below were found in one sample sequenced in a study of cytomegalovirus exposure and HLA in healthy donors. The PCR ran on 60 Vbeta and 13 Jbeta primers. Assay used: immunoSEQ multiplex PCR; TCRdb lists only in-frame clones, some missing. The sample yields approximately 97,000 clones, less than 90% seen once. The sequenced sample was PBMCs. The receptor source for this set is a man aged 35 to 55 in good health and CMV-seronegative.

The chain has TRBV4-1 and TRBJ2-7, with a weak D call TRBD1 (6 bases). Trimming removed 1 base at V and 4 bases at J, with 14 bases between. CDR1 and CDR2 from the germline V gene are MGHRA and YSYEKL. The CDR3 sequence is 15 residues long. This CDR3 is CASSQVGRGTYEQYF. The CDR3 coding sequence is TGCGCCAGCAGCCAAGTTGGCAGGGGTACATACGAGCAGTACTTC.

The sample holds one count of this clone. In DNA form, the CDR3 reads TGTGCCAGCACGATCAGGGGGGCTGAATCCTTTTTT. This gives the protein CASTIRGAESFF. The chain is built from TRBV5-8 and TRBJ1-4; 7 nucleotides match TRBD1. J was trimmed by 17 bases and V by 6 bases; bases with no gene match: 13. Per the germline V gene, CDR1 is SGHTS and CDR2 is YDEGEE. This CDR3 spans 12 amino acids.

The chain combines TRBV6-1 with TRBJ1-5, with D possibly being TRBD1 (5 bases). The germline V gene encodes CDR1 MNHNS and CDR2 SASEGT. CDR3 length: 17 amino acids. V lost 2 bases to trimming and J lost 2 bases, with 16 bases between them. The CDR3 nucleotides are TGTGCCAGCAGTGAATACCGGGGGGGAGGGGGCAATCAGCCCCAGCATTTT. Amino acids: CASSEYRGGGGNQPQHF.

The J gene is TRBJ2-3, the V gene TRBV7-9; TRBD2 aligns across 8 bases. The CDR3 has 15 amino acids. Looked up from germline, CDR1 is SEHNR and CDR2 is FQNEAQ (reference sequence). V lost 4 bases to trimming and J lost 3 bases; unmatched junction nucleotides: 6. CDR3 nucleotides: TGTGCCAGCAGCTCCCTACGGGGGGGAACAGATACGCAGTATTTT. Translated, it gives CASSSLRGGTDTQYF.

The CDR3 loop is CASSQDGTSGNTIYF. The CDR3, as DNA: TGCGCCAGCAGCCAAGATGGGACATCTGGAAACACCATATATTTT. This chain links TRBV4-3 with TRBJ1-3, with D tentatively TRBD1 (6 bases). CDR1 LGHNA and CDR2 YSLEER come from the germline V gene. The CDR3 length is 15 residues. Trimming took off 0 bases at V and 1 base at J, with 7 bases between the two ends.

The chain carries TRBV5-1 and TRBJ1-2; TRBD1 agrees at 7 bases. CDR1 and CDR2 (germline): SGHRS, YFSETQ. The CDR3 consists of 15 residues. V shed 0 bases and J 8 bases; nucleotides not matched to a gene: 10. This CDR3 is CASSLVQGSTSGYTF. CDR3 DNA: TGCGCCAGCAGCTTGGTACAGGGGAGCACATCGGGCTACACCTTC. Filled out from reference TRBV5-1 and TRBJ1-2, the complete variable domain reads KAGVTQTPRYLIKTRGQQVTLSCSPISGHRSVSWYQQTPGQGLQFLFEYFSETQRNKGNFPGRFSGRQFSNSRSEMNVSTLELGDSALYLCASSLVQGSTSGYTFGSGTRLTVV.

The rearrangement joins TRBV7-9 to TRBJ2-1; no clear D. The CDR3 totals 14 residues. Trimming left V 1 base short and J 14 bases short, with 18 bases between. Germline CDR1 and CDR2: SEHNR and FQNEAQ (reference sequence). This chain's CDR3 is CASSLVSSAVGEFF. DNA of the CDR3: TGTGCCAGCAGCTTAGTTTCCAGCGCGGTTGGTGAGTTCTTC.

The chain joins TRBV19 to TRBJ2-2, with 7 positions matching TRBD1. From germline, CDR1 is LNHDA and CDR2 SQIVND (reference sequence). Losses at the gene ends were 4 bases for V and 2 bases for J; bases not matched to a gene: 4. The CDR3 length is 15 residues. In DNA, the CDR3 is TGTGCCAGTAGTAAGGGACAGTATAACACCGGGGAGCTGTTTTTT. It is translated as CASSKGQYNTGELFF.

The chain is built from TRBV9 and TRBJ1-1; no clear D gene. This CDR3 region has 15 residues. Germline V gene lookup returns CDR1 SGDLS and CDR2 YYNGEE. Between the trimmed V and J ends, which lost 0 bases and 2 bases, there was a span of 11 bases. CDR3 residues: CASSVDGGANTEAFF. CDR3 sequence (DNA): TGTGCCAGCAGCGTAGACGGAGGTGCTAACACTGAAGCTTTCTTT.

The V and J genes are TRBV10-3 and TRBJ2-5, with 7 bases that match TRBD1. The V gene's germline CDR1 is ENHRY and CDR2 SYGVKD. V lost 4 bases to trimming and J lost 3 bases; unmatched junction nucleotides: 2. The CDR3 runs 13 residues. In DNA form, the CDR3 reads TGTGCCATCAGTGGAGGACAGGAAGAGACCCAGTACTTC. Translation gives CAISGGQEETQYF.

This chain connects TRBV7-8 to TRBJ2-7, with a weak D call TRBD2 (6 bases). Trimming took 6 bases from V and 5 from J, leaving 11 bases between them. Per germline, CDR1 SGHVS and CDR2 FQNEAQ. CDR3 size: 12 residues. The CDR3 nucleotides are TGTGCCAGCAGTCATACTAGCCACGAGCAGTACTTC. Its translation: CASSHTSHEQYF.

The chain uses TRBV30 and TRBJ1-1, with a tentative D call TRBD1 (6 bases). The CDR3 is made up of 13 amino acids. CDR1 and CDR2 (germline): GTSNPN, SVGIG (reference sequence). The germline V and J ends were trimmed by 0 bases and 3 bases, with 8 bases remaining between them. The CDR3 bases are TGTGCCTGGAGTGTAAACAGGGACACTGAAGCTTTCTTT. Protein sequence: CAWSVNRDTEAFF.

The rearrangement uses TRBV18 and TRBJ1-2; D gene ambiguous. Germline values: CDR1 KGHSH, CDR2 LQKENI. Trimming shortened V by 3 bases and J by 1 base, and 12 bases separated the two germline ends. The CDR3 extends over 15 amino acids. The CDR3 loop is CASSPVPGFNYGYTF. The CDR3 nucleotides are TGTGCCAGCTCACCGGTCCCAGGTTTTAACTATGGCTACACCTTC.

The rearrangement links TRBV5-1 to TRBJ2-1; the D is unclear. Germline loops: CDR1 SGHRS, CDR2 YFSETQ. The CDR3 length is 12 residues. V lost 2 bases and J 5 bases, leaving 5 bases between the germline ends. The CDR3 loop is CASSLQNNEQFF. CDR3 nucleotides: TGCGCCAGCAGCTTACAGAACAATGAGCAGTTCTTC.

Only one count was recorded for this clone. The chain joins TRBV6-1 to TRBJ1-2, with 7 bases fitting TRBD1. Per the germline V gene, CDR1 is MNHNS and CDR2 is SASEGT. This CDR3 has 15 residues. The junction had 5 bases not matched to a gene; V was cut back by 2 bases and J by 2 bases. The CDR3 region is CASSEQARGNYGYTF. The CDR3 DNA reads TGTGCCAGCAGTGAACAGGCCAGGGGGAACTATGGCTACACCTTC.

J is TRBJ2-7 and V is TRBV28; possible D gene TRBD2, 6 bases. CDR1 is MDHEN, CDR2 SYDVKM, per germline. Trimming pared 3 bases from V and 2 bases from J, leaving 8 bases between. The CDR3 has 13 residues. The CDR3, as DNA: TGTGCCAGCAGTTTTGGAGGGACCTACGAGCAGTACTTC. Translation: CASSFGGTYEQYF.

This clone has a single count. This chain links TRBV2 with TRBJ1-2, with D possibly TRBD1 on 6 matching bases. Germline V gene lookup returns CDR1 SNHLY and CDR2 FYNNEI. The CDR3 covers 19 residues. V lost 6 bases, J lost 3 bases, and 29 bases lay in between. The CDR3: CASSYRLGGSSGGYYGYTF. The CDR3 DNA follows: TGTGCCAGCAGCTACAGGTTAGGGGGAAGTTCGGGAGGCTACTATGGCTACACCTTC.

This chain connects TRBV5-4 to TRBJ2-5; D possibly corresponds to TRBD2 (5 bases). With 2 bases removed from V and 4 bases from J, the gap between germline ends came to 12 bases. The CDR3 has 14 amino acids. Germline CDR1 SGHNT, CDR2 YYREEE (reference sequence). This CDR3 reads CASSFKLGGETQYF. Written as DNA, the CDR3 is TGTGCCAGCAGCTTCAAACTAGGCGGAGAGACCCAGTACTTC.

J is TRBJ2-1 and V is TRBV5-1, with D possibly being TRBD2 (6 bases). The length of the CDR3 is 15 residues. Trimming removed 1 base at V and 6 bases at J, with 14 bases between. Germline assignment: CDR1 SGHRS and CDR2 YFSETQ. The CDR3 DNA sequence: TGCGCCAGCAGCTTGAACGGCGGGGAACGCAATGAGCAGTTCTTC. Its translation: CASSLNGGERNEQFF. Full variable domain (missing parts from reference TRBV5-1 and TRBJ2-1): KAGVTQTPRYLIKTRGQQVTLSCSPISGHRSVSWYQQTPGQGLQFLFEYFSETQRNKGNFPGRFSGRQFSNSRSEMNVSTLELGDSALYLCASSLNGGERNEQFFGPGTRLTVL.

The V call is TRBV15, the J call TRBJ2-3, with a tentative D call TRBD2 (6 bases). Germline V gene sequence: CDR1 LNHNV, CDR2 YYDKDF (reference sequence). Deletions cut 2 bases from V and 6 bases from J, with 30 bases between. This CDR3 is built from 20 residues. The CDR3 DNA reads TGTGCCACCAGCAGAAGTAGGGACTCCTGGCCGATAGGGGAGTGGGATACGCAGTATTTT. The encoded protein is CATSRSRDSWPIGEWDTQYF. Using reference TRBV15 and TRBJ2-3 for the parts outside the CDR3, the full variable domain is DAMVIQNPRYQVTQFGKPVTLSCSQTLNHNVMYWYQQKSSQAPKLLFHYYDKDFNNEADTPDNFQSRRPNTSFCFLDIRSPGLGDTAMYLCATSRSRDSWPIGEWDTQYFGPGTRLTVL.

The chain is built from TRBV15 and TRBJ2-7; a possible D gene is TRBD2 (7 bases). The CDR3 extends over 14 amino acids. Deletions cut 8 bases from V and 3 bases from J, with 17 bases between. Germline values: CDR1 LNHNV, CDR2 YYDKDF (reference sequence). The CDR3 sequence is CATSPGGGGYEQYF. The CDR3 DNA is TGTGCCACCTCTCCCGGAGGGGGGGGCTACGAGCAGTACTTC.

This chain connects TRBV29-1 to TRBJ1-2; D is unclear. The V and J ends lost 2 bases and 3 bases respectively, with 10 bases between them. This CDR3 has 13 amino acids. Germline-derived CDR1 and CDR2 are SQVTM and ANQGSEA. The CDR3 region has the DNA TGCAGCGTTGAACGGGGATACGACTATGGCTACACCTTC. Its translation is CSVERGYDYGYTF. Using reference TRBV29-1 and TRBJ1-2 for the parts outside the CDR3, the full variable domain is SAVISQKPSRDICQRGTSLTIQCQVDSQVTMMFWYRQQPGQSLTLIATANQGSEATYESGFVIDKFPISRPNLTFSTLTVSNMSPEDSSIYLCSVERGYDYGYTFGSGTRLTVV.

This chain uses TRBV5-1 with TRBJ2-3, with 13 bases lining up with TRBD2. From germline, CDR1 is SGHRS and CDR2 YFSETQ. This CDR3 contains 14 residues. Trimming took 0 bases from V and 12 from J; bases not matched to a gene: 4. The CDR3 DNA reads as TGCGCCAGCAGCTTGGGGGGACTAGCGGGACCCCAGTATTTT. This translates into CASSLGGLAGPQYF.

The chain is built from TRBV7-9 and TRBJ1-1; D not resolved. V dropped 1 base and J dropped 4 bases, with 10 bases sitting between them. The CDR3 runs to 14 residues. CDR1 and CDR2 from the germline V gene are SEHNR and FQNEAQ (reference sequence). The CDR3: CASSLGGILTEAFF. CDR3 in DNA: TGTGCCAGCAGCTTAGGAGGGATACTCACTGAAGCTTTCTTT.

CDR3 region: CASSQEVHRGNYGYTF. For the CDR3, the DNA is TGCGCCAGCAGCCAAGAAGTCCACAGGGGGAATTATGGCTACACCTTC. The rearrangement links TRBV4-1 to TRBJ1-2, with 8 bases that match TRBD1. This CDR3 has 16 amino acids. With 0 bases clipped from V and 5 bases from J, the junction kept 8 bases outside the gene matches. Germline V CDR1 and CDR2: MGHRA, YSYEKL.